These 23 T cell receptor beta chains were all obtained from the same sample, sequenced in a study of blood T cell repertoires in COVID-19. Libraries were prepared by immunoSEQ multiplex PCR; TCRdb keeps only in-frame clonotypes and omits some of them. The sample carries 150,000 or so clones, around 87% recorded once. The source material was peripheral blood. The receptor source for this set is a woman in her thirties or forties with acute or convalescent COVID-19.

The J gene is TRBJ2-7, the V gene TRBV10-3, with 7 bases matching TRBD1. V shed 2 bases and J 5 bases; nucleotides not matched to a gene: 6. In germline, CDR1 is ENHRY, CDR2 SYGVKD. CDR3 length: 14 residues. CDR3 DNA: TGTGCCATCAGTGAGGGGGGACAGCCGGACGAGCAGTACTTC. This codes for CAISEGGQPDEQYF.

The CDR3 is CASSQDLRGGNTIYF. CDR3 DNA sequence: TGTGCCAGCAGCCAAGATCTCAGGGGTGGAAACACCATATATTTT. The chain links TRBV3-1 (or the pseudogene TRBV3-2) to TRBJ1-3, with D maybe TRBD1 (6 bases). The CDR3 loop spans 15 amino acids. Germline assignment: CDR1 LGHDT and CDR2 YNNKEL (reference sequence). V shed 0 bases and J shed 3 bases, with 9 bases lying between them.

The gene calls are TRBV5-6 and TRBJ2-1; 10 positions match TRBD1. The CDR3 is 15 amino acids. With V trimmed by 4 bases and J by 4 bases, 5 bases remained unmatched. Germline V gives CDR1 SGHDT, CDR2 YYEEEE. CDR3 residues: CASSKGQGNYNEQFF. For the CDR3, the DNA is TGTGCCAGCAGCAAGGGACAGGGGAATTACAATGAGCAGTTCTTC.

This chain uses TRBV5-1 with TRBJ2-7, with 12 bases that match TRBD2. Germline V gives CDR1 SGHRS, CDR2 YFSETQ. The CDR3 extends over 15 amino acids. J was trimmed by 6 bases and V by 4 bases; bases with no gene match: 8. This chain's CDR3 is CASSPSGGASSEQYF. The CDR3 region has the DNA TGCGCCAGCAGCCCTAGCGGGGGGGCATCATCCGAGCAGTACTTC.

The CDR3 loop reads CSAQTGARETQYF. DNA for the CDR3: TGCAGCGCTCAGACAGGGGCCCGGGAGACCCAGTACTTC. The chain carries TRBV29-1 and TRBJ2-5, with TRBD1 matching 8 bases. Looked up from germline, CDR1 is SQVTM and CDR2 is ANQGSEA. The ends lost 7 bases at V and 5 bases at J; junction bases unmatched: 9. This CDR3 region has 13 residues.

This clone was seen a single time. The CDR3 here is CASSGANSPLHF. The CDR3 region has the DNA TGTGCCAGCAGTGGGGCTAATTCACCCCTCCACTTT. This chain uses TRBV25-1 with TRBJ1-6; D not certain. Trimming left V 4 bases short and J 6 bases short, with 4 bases between. Germline V gene lookup returns CDR1 MGHDK and CDR2 SYGVNS. The CDR3 length is 12 residues.

This clone occurred once. The rearrangement links TRBV11-2 to TRBJ1-4, with 7 bases matching TRBD1. In germline, CDR1 is SGHAT, CDR2 FQNNGV. The J segment lost 8 bases and the V segment lost 1 base, leaving 10 bases of the junction unmatched. The CDR3 is 16 amino acids. Here the CDR3 DNA reads TGTGCCAGCAGCTTAGGGACCCAACGAGGGGGCGAAAAACTGTTTTTT. The encoded protein is CASSLGTQRGGEKLFF.

The chain joins TRBV9 to TRBJ2-2, with D perhaps matching TRBD2 (6 bases). The germline gives CDR1 SGDLS, CDR2 YYNGEE. There are 13 residues in the CDR3. The V and J ends lost 3 bases and 8 bases respectively, with 11 bases between them. The CDR3 DNA is TGTGCCAGCAGCGGACTAGTTCGTGGGGAGCTGTTTTTT. It specifies CASSGLVRGELFF.

V usage is TRBV19 and J usage is TRBJ1-6; 7 positions match TRBD1. V was clipped by 0 bases and J by 13 bases; unmatched bases: 6. The germline V gene has CDR1 LNHDA and CDR2 SQIVND (reference sequence). This CDR3 is 14 amino acids long. CDR3 nucleotides: TGTGCCAGTAGTATAGATGTCAGGGGGGATCCCCTCCACTTT. Translating it yields CASSIDVRGDPLHF.

This chain uses TRBV9 with TRBJ2-3, with 10 nucleotides matching TRBD2. J gave up 6 bases and V 0 bases, and 13 bases lay outside the gene matches. Germline V lookup: CDR1 SGDLS, CDR2 YYNGEE. The CDR3 is 18 residues long. CDR3 in amino acids: CASSVESGSGGALDTQYF. Written as DNA, the CDR3 is TGTGCCAGCAGCGTAGAGAGTGGCAGCGGGGGGGCCTTGGATACGCAGTATTTT.

In its sample, this clone was seen a few times. This sequence joins TRBV7-9 and TRBJ1-2; 7 bases map to TRBD1. Germline V gives CDR1 SEHNR, CDR2 FQNEAQ (reference sequence). This CDR3 region has 14 residues. After removal of 0 bases from V and 4 bases from J, the junction contained 2 bases not matched to a gene. CDR3 bases: TGTGCCAGCAGCTTAGCCGCAGGGGGCTATGGCTACACCTTC. It encodes CASSLAAGGYGYTF.

The chain uses TRBV7-2 and TRBJ2-7, with 9 bases identical to TRBD2. The ends lost 1 base at V and 1 base at J; junction bases unmatched: 5. CDR1 and CDR2 (germline): SGHTA, FQGNSA. CDR3 length: 16 amino acids. Here the CDR3 DNA reads TGTGCCAGCAGCTTAGGGGTAGCGGGGGCTTCCTACGAGCAGTACTTC. It translates to CASSLGVAGASYEQYF. The variable domain in full, completed from reference TRBV7-2 and TRBJ2-7, reads GAGVSQSPSNKVTEKGKDVELRCDPISGHTALYWYRQSLGQGLEFLIYFQGNSAPDKSGLPSDRFSAERTGGSVSTLTIQRTQQEDSAVYLCASSLGVAGASYEQYFGPGTRLTVT.

The chain is built from TRBV30 and TRBJ2-7; tentative D call: TRBD1 (6 bases). V was clipped by 3 bases and J by 9 bases, with 24 bases between them. The germline CDR1 and CDR2 sequences are GTSNPN and SVGIG (reference sequence). This CDR3 is built from 15 residues. DNA of the CDR3: TGTGCCTGGAGGATGAAGAGTAAGGGGGAAGGTGGGCAGTACTTC. Its protein product is CAWRMKSKGEGGQYF.

This clone has a single count. The chain carries TRBV14 and TRBJ2-2; 10 nucleotides agree with TRBD1. The CDR3 totals 15 residues. The trim removed 2 bases at V and 6 bases at J, leaving 3 bases unmatched. The germline CDR1 and CDR2 sequences are SGHDN and FVKESK. DNA of the CDR3: TGTGCCAGCAGCCAAACGGGACAGGGGTCCGGGGAGCTGTTTTTT. Translation: CASSQTGQGSGELFF.

This chain connects TRBV3-1 (or the pseudogene TRBV3-2) to TRBJ1-3; D call uncertain. This CDR3 has 15 amino acids. V was cut by 4 bases and J by 0 bases, with 10 bases left in between. Germline V gene sequence: CDR1 LGHDT, CDR2 YNNKEL (reference sequence). The chain's CDR3 is CASSRDSLSGNTIYF. CDR3 DNA: TGTGCCAGCAGCCGAGACTCCCTCTCTGGAAACACCATATATTTT.

V and J are TRBV7-3 and TRBJ2-1; TRBD2 matches at 7 bases. J lost 6 bases, V lost 1 base, and 9 bases had no gene match. The V gene's germline CDR1 is SGHTA and CDR2 FQGTGA. This CDR3 region has 16 residues. The CDR3 protein is CASSLRVGGPPNEQFF. The CDR3 DNA is TGTGCCAGCAGCTTAAGGGTGGGAGGGCCCCCCAATGAGCAGTTCTTC.

In this sample, this clone turned up a few times. The J gene is TRBJ2-7, the V gene TRBV27, with 7 nucleotides matching TRBD1. V lost 6 bases and J lost 3; bases outside the gene matches: 8. This CDR3 region has 14 residues. In germline, CDR1 is MNHEY, CDR2 SMNVEV (reference sequence). CDR3 nucleotides: TGTGCCAGCAGCCCCCGGGACAGCGGCTACGAGCAGTACTTC. Protein product: CASSPRDSGYEQYF.

This clone was counted a few times. The J gene is TRBJ2-1, the V gene TRBV6-6; TRBD2 matches 8 bases. V lost 3 bases to trimming and J lost 7 bases; unmatched junction nucleotides: 8. The CDR3 covers 15 residues. Germline-derived CDR1 and CDR2 are MNHNY and SVGAGI (reference sequence). The CDR3 sequence: CASSYTSGSYNEQFF. DNA of the CDR3: TGTGCCAGCAGTTATACCAGCGGGAGCTATAATGAGCAGTTCTTC.

The chain employs TRBV5-1 and TRBJ2-3; D gene unclear. The CDR3 contains 14 residues. Germline values: CDR1 SGHRS, CDR2 YFSETQ. The V end lost 1 base, the J end lost 0 bases, and 6 bases lay between the germline ends. CDR3 in amino acids: CASSLTASTDTQYF. CDR3 bases: TGCGCCAGCAGCTTGACAGCAAGCACAGATACGCAGTATTTT.

The chain is built from TRBV5-1 and TRBJ2-3, with 10 bases matching TRBD2. Trimming removed 4 bases from V and 4 bases from J; junction bases left unmatched: 9. The CDR3 covers 16 residues. Per the germline V gene, CDR1 is SGHRS and CDR2 is YFSETQ. The CDR3 DNA is TGCGCCAGCAGCCCGACGGGACTAGCGAACGCAGATACGCAGTATTTT. Amino acid sequence: CASSPTGLANADTQYF.

The rearrangement uses TRBV6-5 and TRBJ1-5; D not resolved. Germline V gene lookup returns CDR1 MNHEY and CDR2 SVGAGI. V was shortened by 0 bases and J by 6 bases, with 12 bases between the two germline ends. The CDR3 totals 15 residues. CDR3 in DNA: TGTGCCAGCAGTTACTCGAGAGGGAACCGTCAGCCCCAGCATTTT. Residues: CASSYSRGNRQPQHF.

The chain combines TRBV27 with TRBJ2-2, with D hard to call. Trimming cost V 3 bases and J 6 bases, with 5 bases left between them. The CDR3 spans 12 residues. Germline V gene data show CDR1 as MNHEY and CDR2 as SMNVEV (reference sequence). The CDR3 sequence: CASSFLAGELFF. CDR3 DNA: TGTGCCAGCAGTTTTCTTGCCGGGGAGCTGTTTTTT.

The rearrangement links TRBV6-5 to TRBJ1-2, with a tentative D call TRBD1 (5 bases). The germline V gene encodes CDR1 MNHEY and CDR2 SVGAGI. V lost 2 bases, J lost 0 bases, and 13 bases lay in between. This CDR3 comprises 16 residues. The CDR3 DNA sequence: TGTGCCAGCAGTTACGTGGCAGGGAAAGCTAACTATGGCTACACCTTC. Protein sequence: CASSYVAGKANYGYTF.